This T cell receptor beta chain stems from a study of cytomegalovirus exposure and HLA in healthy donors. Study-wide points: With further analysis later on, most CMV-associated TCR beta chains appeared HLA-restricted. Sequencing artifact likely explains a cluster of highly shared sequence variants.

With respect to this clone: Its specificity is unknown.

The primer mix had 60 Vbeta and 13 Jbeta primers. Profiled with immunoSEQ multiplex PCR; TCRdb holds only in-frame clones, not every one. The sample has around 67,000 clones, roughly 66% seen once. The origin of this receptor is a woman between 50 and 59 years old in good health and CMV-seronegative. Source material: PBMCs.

CDR3 protein: CASSLWGRTDTQYF. The CDR3 DNA reads as TGTGCCAGCAGTTTATGGGGGCGCACAGATACGCAGTATTTT. The V call is TRBV28, the J call TRBJ2-3, with D possibly TRBD1 on 5 matching bases. Trimming pared 0 bases from V and 1 base from J, leaving 5 bases between. CDR1 is MDHEN, CDR2 SYDVKM, per germline. The CDR3 contains 14 residues.